The rows below give T cell receptor beta chains drawn from one sample of a study of cytomegalovirus exposure and HLA in healthy donors. The method was immunoSEQ multiplex PCR; TCRdb's version includes in-frame clones alone and lacks a portion of them. The sample has 100,000 to 150,000 clones; roughly 75% are singletons. Sequencing was carried out using PBMCs. The source is a man aged 25-40 years in good health and CMV-seropositive. Both conserved end residues are part of each CDR3. The D gene is left open where the match is weak. Expanded clones get a size class; other rows say once, few or many, or leave the size out.

TRBV19,TRBJ2-3,.,.,CASIGADTQYF,TGTGCCAGTATAGGAGCAGATACGCAGTATTTT
TRBV11-2,TRBJ2-1,.,TRBD2,CASSAIAGLLDNEQFF,TGTGCCAGCAGCGCGATAGCGGGGTTACTCGACAATGAGCAGTTCTTC
TRBV7-2,TRBJ2-2,.,TRBD2,CASSPGGRRTGELFF,TGTGCCAGCAGCCCGGGGGGGCGCCGCACCGGGGAGCTGTTTTTT
TRBV7-3,TRBJ2-1,.,TRBD1,CASSSRGQGSYNEQFF,TGTGCCAGCAGCTCTCGGGGACAGGGGTCCTACAATGAGCAGTTCTTC
TRBV30,TRBJ1-1,.,.,CAWSRAGPRNTEAFF,TGTGCCTGGAGTCGAGCGGGACCGAGGAACACTGAAGCTTTCTTT
TRBV2,TRBJ1-4,.,.,CASSRDGSNEKLFF,TGTGCCAGCAGTCGGGACGGGAGTAATGAAAAACTGTTTTTT
TRBV10-3,TRBJ2-5,.,.,CAISGQARETQYF,TGTGCCATCAGTGGCCAGGCCCGCGAGACCCAGTACTTC
TRBV4-1,TRBJ2-7,.,TRBD2,CASSQVHPSGSVEQYF,TGCGCCAGCAGCCAAGTCCACCCTAGCGGGAGTGTCGAGCAGTACTTC
TRBV5-8,TRBJ2-7,.,TRBD2,CASRPTSGPSYEQYF,TGTGCCAGCAGACCCACTAGCGGGCCCTCCTACGAGCAGTACTTC
TRBV19,TRBJ2-2,.,TRBD1,CASSIFDRGPGELFF,TGTGCCAGTAGTATCTTTGACAGGGGGCCCGGGGAGCTGTTTTTT
TRBV5-4,TRBJ2-6,.,.,CASSLPRLGFSGANVLTF,TGTGCCAGCAGCTTGCCGAGACTAGGATTCTCTGGGGCCAACGTCCTGACTTTC
TRBV2,TRBJ1-2,few,TRBD1,CASNRIPGQGSGYTF,TGTGCCAGCAACCGAATTCCGGGACAGGGATCTGGCTACACCTTC